This TCR beta chain was obtained from a study of Ad26.COV2.S vaccination and SARS-CoV-2 variants. The repertoire was sequenced with immunoSEQ multiplex PCR; TCRdb's copy has only in-frame clones and lacks some. The data show 300,000 to 400,000 clones, 90% seen once. Noted treatment: roughly 18 received Ad26.COV2.S at low or high dose, single or two shots; five or six received placebo; per-sample allocation not given. Following the first vaccine or placebo injection, samples were taken on day 63. This receptor was taken from a person aged 18-60 years who received the Ad26.COV2.S COVID-19 vaccine or a placebo. The material was peripheral blood, obtained in a trial of Ad26.COV2.S vaccine versus placebo.

The CDR3 loop is CASSSGTDPSNYPYNEQFF. In nucleotides, the CDR3 is TGTGCCAGCAGCTCCGGGACAGATCCCTCAAATTATCCCTACAATGAGCAGTTCTTC. The chain uses TRBV5-6 and TRBJ2-1, with 7 bases aligning to TRBD1. Germline V CDR1 and CDR2: SGHDT, YYEEEE. With V trimmed by 3 bases and J by 2 bases, 17 bases remained unmatched. The CDR3 contains 19 residues.